This TCR beta chain appears in the sequencing data of a study of PD-1 blockade in mismatch repair-deficient tumors. Findings and limits, study-wide: Tumor-resident clones, often absent from pretreatment blood, expanded after pembrolizumab and then contracted.

As to this clone: Its matching antigen is unknown.

Sequencing was performed with immunoSEQ multiplex PCR; in TCRdb, only in-frame clones are kept and a portion is missing. The data hold over 100,000 clones, with more than 60% observed a single time. All patients were mismatch repair deficient, assessed by either PCR or immunohistochemistry. The TCR-sequenced patients were a few responders to pembrolizumab. V lost 5 bases and J 4 bases, leaving 12 bases between the germline ends. Germline CDR1 is SGHTA and CDR2 is FQGNSA. This CDR3 is 14 amino acids long. The sequences come from peripheral blood, collected just over 59 weeks after starting pembrolizumab. The TCR originated in an adult with mismatch repair-deficient cancer. This sequence joins TRBV7-2 and TRBJ1-5, with D possibly matching TRBD1 (6 bases). In DNA, the CDR3 is TGTGCCAGCAGCGCTATGAGGGGGAATCAGCCCCAGCATTTT. This sequence encodes CASSAMRGNQPQHF.